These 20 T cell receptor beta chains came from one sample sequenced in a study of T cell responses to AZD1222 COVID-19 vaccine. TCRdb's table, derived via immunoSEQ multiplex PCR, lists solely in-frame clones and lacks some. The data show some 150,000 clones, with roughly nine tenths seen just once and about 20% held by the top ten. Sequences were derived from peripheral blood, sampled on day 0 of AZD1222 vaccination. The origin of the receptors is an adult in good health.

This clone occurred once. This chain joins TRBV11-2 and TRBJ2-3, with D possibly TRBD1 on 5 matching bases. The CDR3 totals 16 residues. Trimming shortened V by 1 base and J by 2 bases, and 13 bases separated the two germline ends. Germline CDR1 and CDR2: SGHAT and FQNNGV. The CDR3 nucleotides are TGTGCCAGCAGCTTAGGTGGGGCCTATACCACAGATACGCAGTATTTT. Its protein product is CASSLGGAYTTDTQYF. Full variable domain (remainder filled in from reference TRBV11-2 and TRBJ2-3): EAGVAQSPRYKIIEKRQSVAFWCNPISGHATLYWYQQILGQGPKLLIQFQNNGVVDDSQLPKDRFSAERLKGVDSTLKIQPAKLEDSAVYLCASSLGGAYTTDTQYFGPGTRLTVL.

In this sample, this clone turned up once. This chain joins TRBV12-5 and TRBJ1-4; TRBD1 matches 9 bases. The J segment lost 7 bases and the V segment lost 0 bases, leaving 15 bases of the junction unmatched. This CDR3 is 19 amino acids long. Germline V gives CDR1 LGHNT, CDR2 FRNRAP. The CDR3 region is CASGLVTRPRDRDPEKLFF. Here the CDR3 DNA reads TGTGCTAGTGGTTTGGTGACTAGACCTAGGGACAGGGATCCTGAAAAACTGTTTTTT.

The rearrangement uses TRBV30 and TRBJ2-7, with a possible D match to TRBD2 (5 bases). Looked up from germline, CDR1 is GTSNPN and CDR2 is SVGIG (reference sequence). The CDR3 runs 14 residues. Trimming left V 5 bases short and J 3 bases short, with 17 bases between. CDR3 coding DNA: TGTGCCTGGGCAGAGGGCCAGGCGTACTACGAGCAGTACTTC. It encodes CAWAEGQAYYEQYF.

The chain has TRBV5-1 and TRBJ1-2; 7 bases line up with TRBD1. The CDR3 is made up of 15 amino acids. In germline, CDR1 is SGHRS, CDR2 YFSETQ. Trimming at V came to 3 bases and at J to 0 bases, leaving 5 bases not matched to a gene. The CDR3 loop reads CASSSGTVANYGYTF. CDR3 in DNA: TGCGCCAGCAGCTCAGGGACAGTAGCTAACTATGGCTACACCTTC.

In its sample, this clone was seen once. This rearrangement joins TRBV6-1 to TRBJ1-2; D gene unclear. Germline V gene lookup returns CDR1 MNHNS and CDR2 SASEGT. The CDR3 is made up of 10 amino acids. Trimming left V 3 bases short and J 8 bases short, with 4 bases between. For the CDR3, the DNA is TGTGCCAGCAGTGACTTCGGCTACACCTTC. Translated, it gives CASSDFGYTF.

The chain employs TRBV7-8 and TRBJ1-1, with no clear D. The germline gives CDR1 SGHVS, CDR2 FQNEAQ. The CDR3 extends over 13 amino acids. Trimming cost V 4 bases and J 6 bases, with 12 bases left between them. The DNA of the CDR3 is TGTGCCAGCAGCTCGAGGGTAAACGCTGAAGCTTTCTTT. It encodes CASSSRVNAEAFF.

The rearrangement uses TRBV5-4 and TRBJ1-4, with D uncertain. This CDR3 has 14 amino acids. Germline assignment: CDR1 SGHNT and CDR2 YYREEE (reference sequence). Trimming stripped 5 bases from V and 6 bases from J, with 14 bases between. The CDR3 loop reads CASSVTTQDEKLFF. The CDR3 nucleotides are TGTGCCAGCAGTGTGACTACCCAAGATGAAAAACTGTTTTTT.

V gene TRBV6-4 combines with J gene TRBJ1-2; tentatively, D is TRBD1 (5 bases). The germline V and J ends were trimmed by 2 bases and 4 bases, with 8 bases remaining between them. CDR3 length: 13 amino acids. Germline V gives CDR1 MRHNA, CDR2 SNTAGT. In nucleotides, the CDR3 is TGTGCCAGCAGTGACGGGACGTCCTATGGCTACACCTTC. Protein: CASSDGTSYGYTF.

CDR3 DNA: TGTGCCAGCAGCATATCTAGCGGAGCCCCCTACGAGCAGTACTTC. This gives the protein CASSISSGAPYEQYF. The J gene is TRBJ2-7, the V gene TRBV7-3, with 7 bases identical to TRBD2. The CDR3 is made up of 15 amino acids. J lost 2 bases, V lost 5 bases, and 9 bases had no gene match. Germline CDR1 and CDR2: SGHTA and FQGTGA.

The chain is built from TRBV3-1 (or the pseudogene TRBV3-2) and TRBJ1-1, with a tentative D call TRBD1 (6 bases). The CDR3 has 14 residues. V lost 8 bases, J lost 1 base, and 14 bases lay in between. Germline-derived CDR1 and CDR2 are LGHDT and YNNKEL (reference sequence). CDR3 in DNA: TGTGCCAGCTCAAGGGGGACCGGGAACACTGAAGCTTTCTTT. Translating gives CASSRGTGNTEAFF.

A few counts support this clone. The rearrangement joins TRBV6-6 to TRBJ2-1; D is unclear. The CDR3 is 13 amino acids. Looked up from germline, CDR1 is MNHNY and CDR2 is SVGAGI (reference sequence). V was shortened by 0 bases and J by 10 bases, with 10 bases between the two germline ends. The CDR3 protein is CASSYSPGWEQFF. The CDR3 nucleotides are TGTGCCAGCAGTTACTCCCCCGGGTGGGAGCAGTTCTTC.

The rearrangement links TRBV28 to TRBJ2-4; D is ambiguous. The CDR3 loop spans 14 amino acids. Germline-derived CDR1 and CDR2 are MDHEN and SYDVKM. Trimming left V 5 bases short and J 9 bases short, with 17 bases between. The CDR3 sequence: CASSLLSARAIQYF. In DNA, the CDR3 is TGTGCCAGCAGTCTCCTTTCGGCCCGGGCCATTCAGTACTTC. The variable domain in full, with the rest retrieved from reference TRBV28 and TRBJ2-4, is DVKVTQSSRYLVKRTGEKVFLECVQDMDHENMFWYRQDPGLGLRLIYFSYDVKMKEKGDIPEGYSVSREKKERFSLILESASTNQTSMYLCASSLLSARAIQYFGAGTRLSVL.

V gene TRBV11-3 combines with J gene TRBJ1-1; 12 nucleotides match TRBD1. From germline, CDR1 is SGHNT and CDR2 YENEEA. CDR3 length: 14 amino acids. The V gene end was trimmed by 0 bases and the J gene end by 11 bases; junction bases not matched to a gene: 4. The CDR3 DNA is TGTGCCAGCAGCTTAGAAGGGGACAGGGGGCGGGCTTTCTTT. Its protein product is CASSLEGDRGRAFF.

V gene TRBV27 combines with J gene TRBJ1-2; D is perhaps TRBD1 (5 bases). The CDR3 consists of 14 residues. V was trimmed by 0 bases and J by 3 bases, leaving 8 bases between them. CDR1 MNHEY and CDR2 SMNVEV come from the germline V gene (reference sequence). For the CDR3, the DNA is TGTGCCAGCAGTTTATCATGGGGGGACTATGGCTACACCTTC. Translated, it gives CASSLSWGDYGYTF.

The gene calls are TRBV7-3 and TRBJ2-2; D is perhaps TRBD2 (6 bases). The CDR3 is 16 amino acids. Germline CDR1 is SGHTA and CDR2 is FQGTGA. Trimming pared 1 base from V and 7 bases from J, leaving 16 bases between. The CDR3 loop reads CASSLNGGGRHGELFF. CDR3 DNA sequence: TGTGCCAGCAGCTTAAATGGAGGTGGGAGGCACGGGGAGCTGTTTTTT.

The CDR3 DNA reads TGTGCCAGCTCACCGGGACAGGGAAATGAAAAACTGTTTTTT. Translation: CASSPGQGNEKLFF. V and J are TRBV18 and TRBJ1-4; 9 nucleotides agree with TRBD1. The germline CDR1 and CDR2 sequences are KGHSH and LQKENI. J was trimmed by 5 bases and V by 3 bases; bases with no gene match: 1. The CDR3 is made up of 14 amino acids.

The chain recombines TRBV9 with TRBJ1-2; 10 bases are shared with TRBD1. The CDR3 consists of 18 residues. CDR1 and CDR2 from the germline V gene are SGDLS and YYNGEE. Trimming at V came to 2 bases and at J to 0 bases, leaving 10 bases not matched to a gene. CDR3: CASSVGDRGRGPNYGYTF. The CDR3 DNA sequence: TGTGCCAGCAGCGTCGGGGACAGGGGTAGGGGGCCTAACTATGGCTACACCTTC.

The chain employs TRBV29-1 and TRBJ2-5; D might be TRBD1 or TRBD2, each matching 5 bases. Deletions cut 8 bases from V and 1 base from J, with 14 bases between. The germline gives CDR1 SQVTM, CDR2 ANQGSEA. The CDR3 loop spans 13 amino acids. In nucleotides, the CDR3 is TGCAGCACCTGCCGGGACGGCCAAGAGACCCAGTACTTC. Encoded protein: CSTCRDGQETQYF.

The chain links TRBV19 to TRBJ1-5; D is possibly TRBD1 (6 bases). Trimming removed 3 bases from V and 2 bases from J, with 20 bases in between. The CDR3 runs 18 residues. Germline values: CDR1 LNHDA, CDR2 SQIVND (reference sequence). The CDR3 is CASSMAPLAGAGNQPQHF. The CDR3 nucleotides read TGTGCCAGTAGTATGGCCCCTCTGGCGGGGGCCGGCAATCAGCCCCAGCATTTT.

In DNA, the CDR3 is TGTGCCAGCAGCTTGGGGACAGGGGCACGGGAGGAGCAGTACTTC. Translated, it gives CASSLGTGAREEQYF. This chain uses TRBV5-4 with TRBJ2-7; 9 nucleotides align to TRBD1. The CDR3 loop spans 15 amino acids. V lost 0 bases to trimming and J lost 7 bases; unmatched junction nucleotides: 8. Germline CDR1 reads SGHNT; CDR2 reads YYREEE (reference sequence).